This T cell receptor (beta chain) was sequenced in a study of blood T cell repertoires in COVID-19. The overall study: Both acute and convalescent COVID-19 samples were obtained from the United States, Italy and Spain. The cDNA or gDNA used as material had been derived from T cells, B-cell-depleted T cells, or PBMCs.

Germline CDR1 reads KGHSH; CDR2 reads LQKENI. The CDR3 is made up of 14 amino acids. V lost 4 bases and J lost 2, with 11 bases in between. As processed by the authors: Amplification of reference gene primers provided the estimated nucleated cell counts. Assay used: immunoSEQ multiplex PCR; TCRdb lists only in-frame clones, some missing. V and J calls and clone size follow that table, whereas D and trimming were derived from the DNA. The sample consists of roughly 70,000 clones, roughly four fifths of them appearing once. This chain links TRBV18 with TRBJ2-5; possible D gene TRBD1, 6 bases. This TCR derives from a man between 65 and 80 years old with acute or convalescent COVID-19. Sample: peripheral blood. In DNA form, the CDR3 reads TGTGCCAGCTCACAAACAGGGACACAAGAGACCCAGTACTTC. It codes for CASSQTGTQETQYF.